Listed below are T cell receptor beta chains from one sample, sequenced in a study of CD8+CD57+ T cells in acquired aplastic anemia. TCRdb re-called the reads through MiXCR, storing one row per CDR3 protein. Seen here are hundreds of thousands of distinct CDR3 sequences, 25% to 40% observed once, and the top ten hold 0.82%. The sequenced sample was sorted CD4+, CD8+, or CD8+CD57+ T cells (not recorded which) from PBMCs. These receptor sequences come from a human donor with aplastic anemia. CDR3s include the opening cysteine and the closing phenylalanine or tryptophan. Each record gives: D gene, V gene, clone size, J gene, CDR3 protein, CDR3 DNA. A D gene is named only where the DNA matches it firmly. Only some rows state a clone size, as once, few, many or a class for expanded clones.

d_gene: TRBD1
v_gene: TRBV2
abundance: many
j_gene: TRBJ1-5
CDR3aa: CASSPNRGNQPQHF
CDR3nt: TGTGCCAGCAGCCCCAACAGGGGTAATCAGCCCCAGCATTTT

d_gene: -
v_gene: TRBV6-6
abundance: many
j_gene: TRBJ1-2
CDR3aa: CASSSKGYGYTF
CDR3nt: TGTGCCAGCAGTTCCAAGGGGTATGGCTACACCTTC

d_gene: -
v_gene: TRBV20-1
abundance: many
j_gene: TRBJ2-7
CDR3aa: CRDPGTASDEQYF
CDR3nt: TGCAGGGACCCCGGGACCGCGTCGGACGAGCAGTACTTC

d_gene: -
v_gene: TRBV20-1
abundance: many
j_gene: TRBJ1-4
CDR3aa: CSARFVNEKLFF
CDR3nt: TGCAGTGCTCGTTTCGTCAATGAAAAACTGTTTTTT

d_gene: TRBD1
v_gene: TRBV30
abundance: -
j_gene: TRBJ1-2
CDR3aa: CAWARPTGGDGYTF
CDR3nt: TGTGCCTGGGCCCGTCCGACAGGGGGCGATGGCTACACCTTC

d_gene: -
v_gene: TRBV19
abundance: -
j_gene: TRBJ1-4
CDR3aa: CASSARPGEEVKLFF
CDR3nt: TGTGCCAGTAGTGCCCGGCCAGGGGAGGAGGTAAAACTGTTTTTT

d_gene: TRBD2
v_gene: TRBV10-3
abundance: -
j_gene: TRBJ2-7
CDR3aa: CAISESASGRSYEQYF
CDR3nt: TGTGCCATCAGTGAGTCGGCTAGCGGAAGGTCCTACGAGCAGTACTTC

d_gene: -
v_gene: TRBV20-1
abundance: -
j_gene: TRBJ1-6
CDR3aa: CSATTPQGSYNSPLHF
CDR3nt: TGCAGTGCTACGACGCCCCAGGGGTCCTATAATTCACCCCTCCACTTT

d_gene: -
v_gene: TRBV9
abundance: many
j_gene: TRBJ1-1
CDR3aa: CASSVLMNTEAFF
CDR3nt: TGTGCCAGCAGCGTCCTCATGAACACTGAAGCTTTCTTT

d_gene: -
v_gene: TRBV10-3
abundance: -
j_gene: TRBJ1-2
CDR3aa: CASSYSRESGLSGYTF
CDR3nt: TGTGCCAGCAGTTACTCGCGAGAGTCGGGGTTGTCGGGCTACACCTTC

d_gene: -
v_gene: TRBV20-1
abundance: few
j_gene: TRBJ1-2
CDR3aa: CSANLSSPNYGYTF
CDR3nt: TGCAGTGCTAATTTGAGCAGTCCTAACTATGGCTACACCTTC

d_gene: -
v_gene: TRBV5-1
abundance: few
j_gene: TRBJ2-1
CDR3aa: CASRPAGTWYEQFF
CDR3nt: TGCGCCAGCCGCCCTGCGGGCACATGGTATGAGCAGTTCTTC

d_gene: -
v_gene: TRBV7-3
abundance: -
j_gene: TRBJ2-5
CDR3aa: CASSLGEAETQYF
CDR3nt: TGTGCCAGCAGCTTAGGGGAGGCTGAGACCCAGTACTTC

d_gene: -
v_gene: TRBV10-1
abundance: many
j_gene: TRBJ2-7
CDR3aa: CASSEYGGQEQYF
CDR3nt: TGCGCCAGCAGTGAGTACGGGGGGCAGGAGCAGTACTTC

d_gene: -
v_gene: TRBV7-3
abundance: many
j_gene: TRBJ1-6
CDR3aa: CASSLNHGTYSPLHF
CDR3nt: TGTGCCAGCAGCTTAAACCATGGTACATATTCACCCCTCCACTTT

d_gene: -
v_gene: TRBV2
abundance: many
j_gene: TRBJ2-5
CDR3aa: CASSDQGGETQYF
CDR3nt: TGTGCCAGCAGTGACCAGGGGGGGGAGACCCAGTACTTC

d_gene: -
v_gene: TRBV6-2/TRBV6-3
abundance: many
j_gene: TRBJ1-2
CDR3aa: CASSYSQEDYGYTF
CDR3nt: TGTGCCAGCAGTTACTCGCAGGAAGACTATGGCTACACCTTC

d_gene: -
v_gene: TRBV10-3
abundance: few
j_gene: TRBJ2-1
CDR3aa: CAGGQQFF
CDR3nt: TGTGCCGGGGGTCAGCAGTTCTTC

d_gene: -
v_gene: TRBV19
abundance: many
j_gene: TRBJ1-4
CDR3aa: CASNTVPNEKLFF
CDR3nt: TGTGCCAGTAACACAGTTCCTAATGAAAAACTGTTTTTT

d_gene: TRBD1
v_gene: TRBV19
abundance: -
j_gene: TRBJ1-1
CDR3aa: CASRHRGWDTEAFF
CDR3nt: TGTGCCAGTAGGCACAGGGGTTGGGACACTGAAGCTTTCTTT

d_gene: -
v_gene: TRBV12-3/TRBV12-4
abundance: -
j_gene: TRBJ1-2
CDR3aa: CASSNSTPEYYGYTF
CDR3nt: TGTGCCAGCAGTAACTCGACACCAGAGTACTATGGCTACACCTTC

d_gene: TRBD1
v_gene: TRBV7-7
abundance: many
j_gene: TRBJ2-5
CDR3aa: CASSSTGFGQETQYF
CDR3nt: TGTGCTAGCAGCTCGACAGGGTTTGGGCAAGAGACCCAGTACTTC

d_gene: -
v_gene: TRBV9
abundance: -
j_gene: TRBJ1-4
CDR3aa: CASSVGTTSGEKLFF
CDR3nt: TGTGCCAGCAGCGTAGGCACAACAAGCGGTGAAAAACTGTTTTTT

d_gene: TRBD2
v_gene: TRBV5-8
abundance: -
j_gene: TRBJ2-7
CDR3aa: CASSLTGGKNEQYF
CDR3nt: TGTGCCAGCAGCTTAACCGGGGGGAAAAACGAGCAGTACTTC

d_gene: -
v_gene: TRBV25-1
abundance: few
j_gene: TRBJ2-1
CDR3aa: CASSKDEGLSEQFF
CDR3nt: TGTGCCAGCAGCAAGGACGAGGGGCTTAGTGAGCAGTTCTTC

d_gene: TRBD1
v_gene: TRBV2
abundance: -
j_gene: TRBJ2-2
CDR3aa: CASRNSGTGAGELFF
CDR3nt: TGTGCCAGCAGGAATAGCGGGACAGGGGCCGGGGAGCTGTTTTTT

d_gene: TRBD1
v_gene: TRBV5-4
abundance: -
j_gene: TRBJ1-2
CDR3aa: CASSLLKQGGDGHTF
CDR3nt: TGTGCCAGCAGCTTGCTAAAACAGGGGGGCGATGGCCACACCTTC

d_gene: -
v_gene: TRBV7-9
abundance: many
j_gene: TRBJ2-3
CDR3aa: CASSLDITDTQYF
CDR3nt: TGTGCCAGCAGCTTAGACATCACAGATACGCAGTATTTT

d_gene: TRBD1
v_gene: TRBV27
abundance: many
j_gene: TRBJ2-7
CDR3aa: CASSQGVTYEQYF
CDR3nt: TGTGCCAGCTCACAGGGGGTGACCTACGAGCAGTACTTC

d_gene: -
v_gene: TRBV2
abundance: -
j_gene: TRBJ2-7
CDR3aa: CASSYSGASAEQYF
CDR3nt: TGTGCCAGCAGTTATTCAGGGGCCAGTGCGGAGCAGTACTTC

d_gene: TRBD2
v_gene: TRBV9
abundance: many
j_gene: TRBJ2-2
CDR3aa: CASSETSGSTGELFF
CDR3nt: TGTGCCAGCAGCGAGACTAGCGGGAGCACCGGGGAGCTGTTTTTT

d_gene: -
v_gene: TRBV25-1
abundance: -
j_gene: TRBJ1-4
CDR3aa: CASSQNRAIHEKLFF
CDR3nt: TGTGCCAGCAGCCAAAACAGGGCGATTCATGAAAAACTGTTTTTT

d_gene: -
v_gene: TRBV25-1
abundance: -
j_gene: TRBJ2-7
CDR3aa: CASSPRGASNYEQYF
CDR3nt: TGTGCCAGCAGCCCCCGGGGAGCGAGTAACTACGAGCAGTACTTC

d_gene: -
v_gene: TRBV7-3
abundance: few
j_gene: TRBJ2-2
CDR3aa: CASSLRSGRSFANTGELFF
CDR3nt: TGTGCCAGCAGCTTAAGGTCTGGCAGGTCGTTCGCGAACACCGGGGAGCTGTTTTTT

d_gene: -
v_gene: TRBV5-1
abundance: once
j_gene: TRBJ1-4
CDR3aa: CASSLTGRTTNEKLFF
CDR3nt: TGCGCCAGCAGCCTTACAGGGAGAACGACTAATGAAAAACTGTTTTTT

d_gene: -
v_gene: TRBV5-1
abundance: -
j_gene: TRBJ1-4
CDR3aa: CASSLEGSLGEKLFF
CDR3nt: TGCGCCAGCAGCTTGGAAGGATCCTTAGGTGAAAAACTGTTTTTT

d_gene: -
v_gene: TRBV6-1
abundance: many
j_gene: TRBJ1-5
CDR3aa: CAESGVNQPQHF
CDR3nt: TGTGCCGAAAGCGGCGTAAATCAGCCCCAGCATTTT

d_gene: -
v_gene: TRBV29-1
abundance: many
j_gene: TRBJ1-1
CDR3aa: CSVRLLTGHTEAFF
CDR3nt: TGCAGCGTTCGTCTTTTAACGGGTCATACTGAAGCTTTCTTT

d_gene: TRBD1
v_gene: TRBV12-5
abundance: few
j_gene: TRBJ2-7
CDR3aa: CASGPDRAITEQYF
CDR3nt: TGTGCTAGTGGACCTGACAGGGCGATTACCGAGCAGTACTTC

d_gene: -
v_gene: TRBV29-1
abundance: many
j_gene: TRBJ1-1
CDR3aa: CSVEAPLWTEAFF
CDR3nt: TGCAGCGTTGAAGCCCCCTTGTGGACTGAAGCTTTCTTT

d_gene: TRBD1
v_gene: TRBV7-2
abundance: -
j_gene: TRBJ1-3
CDR3aa: CASSFRQGSDTIYF
CDR3nt: TGTGCCAGCAGCTTCCGACAGGGTAGTGACACCATATATTTT

d_gene: TRBD1
v_gene: TRBV7-2
abundance: many
j_gene: TRBJ1-1
CDR3aa: CASSVTNRGPNTEAFF
CDR3nt: TGTGCCAGCAGCGTGACAAACAGGGGGCCGAACACTGAAGCTTTCTTT

d_gene: -
v_gene: TRBV7-2
abundance: few
j_gene: TRBJ1-4
CDR3aa: CASSLVGQNEKLFF
CDR3nt: TGTGCCAGCAGCTTAGTGGGACAAAATGAAAAACTGTTTTTT

d_gene: -
v_gene: TRBV10-3
abundance: -
j_gene: TRBJ1-4
CDR3aa: CASSSDTKGTNEKLFF
CDR3nt: TGTGCCAGCAGTTCGGACACAAAAGGGACTAATGAAAAACTGTTTTTT

d_gene: -
v_gene: TRBV10-2
abundance: many
j_gene: TRBJ1-1
CDR3aa: CASSKSPEAFF
CDR3nt: TGCGCCAGCAGTAAAAGCCCTGAAGCTTTCTTT

d_gene: -
v_gene: TRBV19
abundance: many
j_gene: TRBJ1-4
CDR3aa: CASSMGTTNEKLFF
CDR3nt: TGTGCCAGTAGTATGGGGACAACTAATGAAAAACTGTTTTTT

d_gene: TRBD1
v_gene: TRBV2
abundance: -
j_gene: TRBJ2-7
CDR3aa: CAREPIIVTGHYEQYF
CDR3nt: TGTGCCAGGGAACCCATAATTGTGACAGGGCACTACGAGCAGTACTTC

d_gene: -
v_gene: TRBV10-3
abundance: once
j_gene: TRBJ2-1
CDR3aa: CASSYSFYNEQFF
CDR3nt: TGTGCCAGCAGTTACTCCTTCTACAATGAGCAGTTCTTC

d_gene: -
v_gene: TRBV7-2
abundance: -
j_gene: TRBJ2-5
CDR3aa: CASSSYGGETQYF
CDR3nt: TGTGCCAGCAGCAGCTATGGGGGAGAGACCCAGTACTTC

d_gene: -
v_gene: TRBV2
abundance: -
j_gene: TRBJ1-1
CDR3aa: CASSDQYSTLRGVAEAFF
CDR3nt: TGTGCCAGCAGTGACCAATACTCAACTCTTCGTGGGGTTGCTGAAGCTTTCTTT

d_gene: -
v_gene: TRBV9
abundance: -
j_gene: TRBJ2-7
CDR3aa: CASGVDPYDTYEQYF
CDR3nt: TGTGCCAGCGGCGTAGACCCTTATGATACCTACGAGCAGTACTTC

d_gene: -
v_gene: TRBV4-3
abundance: many
j_gene: TRBJ2-7
CDR3aa: CASSQGGRGQYEQYF
CDR3nt: TGCGCCAGCAGCCAGGGGGGTAGGGGACAATACGAGCAGTACTTC

d_gene: -
v_gene: TRBV7-3
abundance: many
j_gene: TRBJ2-7
CDR3aa: CASSLTSGVEQYF
CDR3nt: TGTGCCAGCAGCTTAACGTCAGGGGTCGAGCAGTACTTC

d_gene: -
v_gene: TRBV11-2
abundance: -
j_gene: TRBJ1-1
CDR3aa: CASSRTVSPTEAFF
CDR3nt: TGTGCCAGCAGCAGGACAGTCTCACCCACTGAAGCTTTCTTT

d_gene: -
v_gene: TRBV27
abundance: -
j_gene: TRBJ2-1
CDR3aa: CASSFGVEQFF
CDR3nt: TGTGCCAGCAGTTTTGGGGTTGAGCAGTTCTTC

d_gene: -
v_gene: TRBV10-1
abundance: many
j_gene: TRBJ2-7
CDR3aa: CASSESAGRSYEQYF
CDR3nt: TGCGCCAGCAGTGAGTCGGCCGGGAGAAGCTACGAGCAGTACTTC

d_gene: TRBD1
v_gene: TRBV12-5
abundance: -
j_gene: TRBJ1-4
CDR3aa: CASGRDRGGTNEKLFF
CDR3nt: TGTGCTAGTGGCCGGGACAGGGGCGGGACTAATGAAAAACTGTTTTTT